The clone carrying this TCR beta chain was counted many times. The sample belongs to a study of identical twins. TCRdb reanalysed the 5' RACE reads using MiXCR and keeps one entry per CDR3 protein. The data show roughly 690,000 distinct CDR3 sequences, roughly 20% seen once. The germline gives CDR1 DFQATT, CDR2 SNEGSKA (reference sequence). The V segment lost 8 bases and the J segment 10 bases; nucleotides outside the gene matches: 10. The CDR3 spans 11 residues. These data are also associated with another study on T cells expressing NK-cell markers.

The chain uses TRBV20-1 and TRBJ1-1, with 7 bases aligning to TRBD1. Sequenced input: PBMCs. This TCR derives from a young woman in good health. CDR3 DNA: TGCAGTCCTGGCGGGACAGCCTTAGCTTTCTTT. Residues: CSPGGTALAFF.